These 28 T cell receptor beta chains were all obtained from the same sample, sequenced in a study of OX40 agonist ivuxolimab in advanced cancers. Measured with immunoSEQ multiplex PCR; TCRdb has only the in-frame clones, and not every one. The sample holds 50,000 to 65,000 clones, 75% to 90% seen once. Here the sequenced sample was CD4+ or CD8+ T cells sorted from blood, taken in a trial of the OX40 agonist ivuxolimab. Every receptor here comes from an adult with an advanced solid tumor such as melanoma, head and neck, liver or kidney cancer.

V and J are TRBV7-2 and TRBJ2-1, with 7 bases that match TRBD2. This CDR3 comprises 14 residues. J was trimmed by 9 bases and V by 1 base; bases with no gene match: 6. Germline values: CDR1 SGHTA, CDR2 FQGNSA. The CDR3 sequence: CASSLVRTSLEQFF. The CDR3 region has the DNA TGTGCCAGCAGCTTAGTGAGGACTAGTCTTGAGCAGTTCTTC.

The rearrangement links TRBV5-5 to TRBJ2-1; the D gene could be TRBD1 or TRBD2 (5 bases each). Trimming removed 4 bases from V and 6 bases from J, with 17 bases in between. From germline, CDR1 is SGHKS and CDR2 YYEKEE (reference sequence). The CDR3 sequence is 15 residues long. The CDR3 loop is CASSTYSRDGNEQFF. The CDR3 DNA reads as TGTGCCAGCAGCACATACAGCCGGGACGGCAATGAGCAGTTCTTC.

The V call is TRBV6-6, the J call TRBJ1-4; TRBD1 agrees at 8 bases. Germline CDR1 reads MNHNY; CDR2 reads SVGAGI (reference sequence). The CDR3 has 14 amino acids. Trimming took 5 bases from V and 8 from J; bases not matched to a gene: 7. Here the CDR3 reads CASSQRTGQEKLFF. In nucleotides, the CDR3 is TGTGCCAGCAGTCAGAGGACAGGGCAGGAAAAACTGTTTTTT.

This chain uses TRBV28 with TRBJ2-5, with no clear D. The CDR3 consists of 13 residues. Germline V gives CDR1 MDHEN, CDR2 SYDVKM. V shed 6 bases and J shed 1 base, with 9 bases lying between them. The CDR3: CASRKLLQETQYF. Here the CDR3 DNA reads TGTGCCAGCAGAAAGCTCCTCCAAGAGACCCAGTACTTC.

The V gene is TRBV7-9, the J gene TRBJ1-5, with 10 bases fitting TRBD1. The CDR3 is 14 amino acids. Germline V gives CDR1 SEHNR, CDR2 FQNEAQ (reference sequence). The trim removed 3 bases at V and 5 bases at J, leaving 1 base unmatched. CDR3: CASSFGTGDQPQHF. The CDR3 nucleotides are TGTGCCAGCAGCTTCGGGACAGGGGATCAGCCCCAGCATTTT. Combining the CDR3 with reference TRBV7-9 and TRBJ1-5 gives the whole variable domain DTGVSQNPRHKITKRGQNVTFRCDPISEHNRLYWYRQTLGQGPEFLTYFQNEAQLEKSRLLSDRFSAERPKGSFSTLEIQRTEQGDSAMYLCASSFGTGDQPQHFGDGTRLSIL.

J is TRBJ1-5 and V is TRBV28; D possibly corresponds to TRBD1 (6 bases). Trimming stripped 4 bases from V and 6 bases from J, with 19 bases between. This CDR3 has 16 amino acids. Germline-derived CDR1 and CDR2 are MDHEN and SYDVKM. The chain's CDR3 is CASSWEGRGGGQPQHF. CDR3 coding DNA: TGTGCCAGCAGTTGGGAGGGAAGGGGAGGGGGTCAGCCCCAGCATTTT.

This clone was seen only once. V and J are TRBV5-1 and TRBJ2-2, with D possibly being TRBD2 (5 bases). CDR1 and CDR2 from the germline V gene are SGHRS and YFSETQ. The V end lost 2 bases, the J end lost 2 bases, and 10 bases lay between the germline ends. This CDR3 comprises 15 residues. The CDR3 bases are TGCGCCAGCAGCTTAAGCGGCAGTAACACCGGGGAGCTGTTTTTT. Its translation is CASSLSGSNTGELFF.

The genes are TRBV6-1 and TRBJ1-5; no clear D gene. Trimming stripped 9 bases from V and 5 bases from J, with 14 bases between. The germline gives CDR1 MNHNS, CDR2 SASEGT. CDR3 size: 13 residues. The CDR3 here is CASTKDFYQPQHF. DNA of the CDR3: TGTGCCAGTACAAAGGACTTTTATCAGCCCCAGCATTTT.

The rearrangement uses TRBV27 and TRBJ1-5; the D is unclear. The germline gives CDR1 MNHEY, CDR2 SMNVEV (reference sequence). CDR3 length equals 14 residues. V shed 3 bases and J shed 5 bases, with 11 bases lying between them. DNA for the CDR3: TGTGCCAGCAGTTTGAGAGTTGAGGATCAGCCCCAGCATTTT. It encodes CASSLRVEDQPQHF.

The DNA of the CDR3 is TGTGCCAGCACCCGCGTGGATAAAGGCTATGGCTACACCTTC. Its translation: CASTRVDKGYGYTF. This rearrangement joins TRBV6-5 to TRBJ1-2; no clear D. V lost 7 bases and J 4 bases, leaving 16 bases between the germline ends. The CDR3 length is 14 residues. Germline V gives CDR1 MNHEY, CDR2 SVGAGI.

Comment on this clone: Other DNA sequences within the sample encode an identical CDR3. The chain joins TRBV5-4 to TRBJ2-6; 7 bases are shared with TRBD2. The CDR3 extends over 19 amino acids. CDR1 and CDR2 from the germline V gene are SGHNT and YYREEE (reference sequence). J was trimmed by 0 bases and V by 4 bases; bases with no gene match: 13. The CDR3 DNA reads TGTGCCAGCAGCGCGAAAGAGCCGGGACTATACTCTGGGGCCAACGTCCTGACTTTC. Its translation is CASSAKEPGLYSGANVLTF.

The V call is TRBV5-1, the J call TRBJ1-2; D is uncertain. The V and J ends lost 3 bases and 5 bases respectively, with 17 bases between them. CDR1 and CDR2 from the germline V gene are SGHRS and YFSETQ. This CDR3 is 15 amino acids long. CDR3 sequence: CASSSTPGEAYGYTF. DNA of the CDR3: TGCGCCAGCAGCTCAACCCCGGGAGAGGCTTATGGCTACACCTTC. The whole variable domain, remainder taken from reference TRBV5-1 and TRBJ1-2, is KAGVTQTPRYLIKTRGQQVTLSCSPISGHRSVSWYQQTPGQGLQFLFEYFSETQRNKGNFPGRFSGRQFSNSRSEMNVSTLELGDSALYLCASSSTPGEAYGYTFGSGTRLTVV.

This clone appeared a few times. DNA of the CDR3: TGTGCCAGCAGCCCCCAATCTGAAGCTTTCTTT. Its translation: CASSPQSEAFF. The J gene is TRBJ1-1, the V gene TRBV7-9; D call uncertain. Per the germline V gene, CDR1 is SEHNR and CDR2 is FQNEAQ (reference sequence). The CDR3 loop spans 11 amino acids. The V end was cut by 5 bases, the J end by 6 bases, with 7 bases between.

The chain couples TRBV19 to TRBJ2-7, with D perhaps being TRBD1 or TRBD2 (5 bases each). The CDR3 runs 14 residues. V lost 4 bases, J lost 2 bases, and 12 bases lay in between. Germline lookup yields CDR1 LNHDA and CDR2 SQIVND (reference sequence). CDR3 sequence reads: CASSKGTETYEQYF. The CDR3 nucleotides read TGTGCCAGTAGTAAAGGGACCGAAACCTACGAGCAGTACTTC.

The chain recombines TRBV5-1 with TRBJ2-6; D ambiguous. Germline values: CDR1 SGHRS, CDR2 YFSETQ. CDR3 length equals 16 residues. Trimming cost V 4 bases and J 2 bases, with 13 bases left between them. The CDR3 loop is CASSITGATGANVLTF. DNA of the CDR3: TGCGCCAGCAGCATCACGGGCGCGACTGGGGCCAACGTCCTGACTTTC.

The chain uses TRBV28 and TRBJ2-1, with D possibly being TRBD1 (5 bases). V was trimmed by 2 bases and J by 8 bases, leaving 13 bases between them. The CDR3 consists of 14 residues. Germline V gene data show CDR1 as MDHEN and CDR2 as SYDVKM. The CDR3 is CASSLGATSDEQFF. The CDR3 nucleotides are TGTGCCAGCAGTTTAGGGGCTACCAGTGATGAGCAGTTCTTC.

This chain connects TRBV15 to TRBJ1-1; weak D call: TRBD1 (5 bases). V gave up 1 base and J gave up 14 bases, with 14 bases separating them. The CDR3 is 12 amino acids. The germline V gene has CDR1 LNHNV and CDR2 YYDKDF (reference sequence). DNA for the CDR3: TGTGCCACCAGCAGAGTGGGGGAATCCGCCTTCTTT. Protein sequence: CATSRVGESAFF.

This rearrangement joins TRBV7-6 to TRBJ2-5; 16 bases align to TRBD2. Unmatched junction bases numbered 3, after V lost 5 bases and J lost 0 bases. Germline values: CDR1 SGHVS, CDR2 FNYEAQ. CDR3 length: 17 residues. The DNA for the CDR3 is TGTGCCAGCAGCCGGGGGACTAGCGGGAGGGACCAAGAGACCCAGTACTTC. Translating gives CASSRGTSGRDQETQYF.

V is TRBV23-1 and J is TRBJ1-1; D might be TRBD1 (5 bases). TRBV23-1 carries the ORF label, with uncertain function. CDR3 size: 16 residues. Trimming cost V 2 bases and J 5 bases, with 18 bases left between them. The CDR3 nucleotides read TGCGCCAGCAGTCAAACTCTCAGGGTATCAGCGACTGAAGCTTTCTTT. Its translation is CASSQTLRVSATEAFF.

The rearrangement uses TRBV18 and TRBJ2-7; tentative D call: TRBD1 (5 bases). Germline V gene lookup returns CDR1 KGHSH and CDR2 LQKENI. V lost 5 bases and J 5 bases, leaving 13 bases between the germline ends. The CDR3 length is 13 residues. CDR3 region: CASSFTGPDEQYF. The CDR3 DNA reads TGTGCCAGCTCATTCACAGGACCCGACGAGCAGTACTTC.

V is TRBV11-2 and J is TRBJ2-7; 11 nucleotides agree with TRBD2. The germline V gene encodes CDR1 SGHAT and CDR2 FQNNGV. With V trimmed by 5 bases and J by 1 base, 7 bases remained unmatched. This CDR3 spans 16 amino acids. The CDR3 DNA follows: TGTGCCAGCAGCCCCCGGTCTAGCGGGAGGTCCTACGAGCAGTACTTC. Translation gives CASSPRSSGRSYEQYF.

This chain joins TRBV14 and TRBJ1-4; TRBD1 matches 8 bases. Germline CDR1 reads SGHDN; CDR2 reads FVKESK. J gave up 7 bases and V 2 bases, and 9 bases lay outside the gene matches. There are 16 residues in the CDR3. This chain's CDR3 is CASSQKWYRGSEKLFF. The CDR3 coding sequence is TGTGCCAGCAGCCAAAAATGGTACAGGGGGAGTGAAAAACTGTTTTTT.

This rearrangement joins TRBV20-1 to TRBJ1-1; D unresolved. Germline V gene lookup returns CDR1 DFQATT and CDR2 SNEGSKA (reference sequence). V was shortened by 6 bases and J by 6 bases, with 11 bases between the two germline ends. The CDR3 sequence is 11 residues long. CDR3 in amino acids: CSAAAEAEAFF. The CDR3 DNA reads TGCAGTGCCGCGGCGGAGGCTGAAGCTTTCTTT.

The chain recombines TRBV5-4 with TRBJ2-3; TRBD2 matches at 14 bases. With 2 bases clipped from V and 3 bases from J, the junction kept 2 bases outside the gene matches. CDR1 and CDR2 from the germline V gene are SGHNT and YYREEE (reference sequence). The CDR3 loop spans 16 amino acids. CDR3 in DNA: TGTGCCAGCAGCTTCAGACTAGCGGGAGGGACAGATACGCAGTATTTT. As protein: CASSFRLAGGTDTQYF.

The genes are TRBV7-2 and TRBJ2-5, with 8 bases lining up with TRBD2. Trimming cost V 1 base and J 4 bases; bases outside gene matches: 5. The CDR3 has 15 residues. CDR1 and CDR2 from the germline V gene are SGHTA and FQGNSA. CDR3 DNA sequence: TGTGCCAGCAGCTTAGGGGCGGGGGGTAGAGAGACCCAGTACTTC. This sequence encodes CASSLGAGGRETQYF.

Details on this clone: Other DNA sequences in this specimen translate into the identical CDR3. The chain joins TRBV6-4 to TRBJ1-5, with D uncertain. CDR3 length: 15 residues. The germline CDR1 and CDR2 sequences are MRHNA and SNTAGT. Trimming left V 5 bases short and J 1 base short, with 12 bases between. CDR3 in amino acids: CASSPEGGSNQPQHF. In nucleotides, the CDR3 is TGTGCCAGCAGTCCCGAGGGAGGAAGCAATCAGCCCCAGCATTTT.

The chain recombines TRBV27 with TRBJ2-1; D unresolved. This CDR3 spans 15 amino acids. V lost 6 bases to trimming and J lost 3 bases, with 15 bases between them. The germline V gene has CDR1 MNHEY and CDR2 SMNVEV (reference sequence). CDR3 DNA: TGTGCCAGCAGCAACGAGGCCAGGATCTACAATGAGCAGTTCTTC. This translates into CASSNEARIYNEQFF.

The rearrangement links TRBV27 to TRBJ1-4; D remains unclear. Germline lookup yields CDR1 MNHEY and CDR2 SMNVEV (reference sequence). The V and J ends lost 3 bases and 3 bases respectively, with 8 bases between them. CDR3 length equals 14 residues. The CDR3 DNA sequence: TGTGCCAGCAGTTTCTCAGGAGCTAATGAAAAACTGTTTTTT. Translated: CASSFSGANEKLFF. Full variable domain (rest looked up from reference TRBV27 and TRBJ1-4): EAQVTQNPRYLITVTGKKLTVTCSQNMNHEYMSWYRQDPGLGLRQIYYSMNVEVTDKGDVPEGYKVSRKEKRNFPLILESPSPNQTSLYFCASSFSGANEKLFFGSGTQLSVL.